This passage covers 17 T cell receptor beta chains from one sample sequenced in a study of CD8+ T cells in alopecia areata. RNA, once extracted, was reverse transcribed into cDNA for use as the sequencing template. Repertoires were generated with immunoSEQ multiplex PCR, while TCRdb's copy carries only in-frame clones and drops some. The sample comprises roughly 190,000 clones, around 64% of which are singletons, and approximately 1.3% rests with the top ten. Noted treatment: oral pan-JAK inhibitor, 5-10 mg twice daily. The sample in question was CD4+ T cells sorted from blood, obtained at week 49, from a patient treated with tofacitinib. Source of these receptors: a human donor with alopecia areata.

The genes are TRBV4-3 and TRBJ1-5; no clear D gene. Per germline, CDR1 LGHNA and CDR2 YSLEER. Trimming shortened V by 0 bases and J by 9 bases, and 15 bases separated the two germline ends. CDR3 length: 15 amino acids. The DNA for the CDR3 is TGCGCCAGCAGCCAAGATTTGTTAGGGTTTCGGCCCCAGCATTTT. Its translation: CASSQDLLGFRPQHF.

The chain is built from TRBV2 and TRBJ1-2; 10 bases agree with TRBD1. CDR3 length: 13 amino acids. V shed 4 bases and J 7 bases; nucleotides not matched to a gene: 3. Germline V CDR1 and CDR2: SNHLY, FYNNEI. The CDR3 sequence: CASSGRDRGGYTF. The CDR3 nucleotides read TGTGCCAGCAGTGGACGGGACAGGGGTGGCTACACCTTC.

This chain connects TRBV29-1 to TRBJ2-1; 9 nucleotides agree with TRBD2. Germline V lookup: CDR1 SQVTM, CDR2 ANQGSEA. The CDR3 runs to 16 residues. The V gene end was trimmed by 1 base and the J gene end by 0 bases; junction bases not matched to a gene: 4. CDR3 loop: CSVEGLAGLSYNEQFF. As DNA, the CDR3 is TGCAGCGTTGAAGGGCTAGCGGGACTCTCCTACAATGAGCAGTTCTTC.

Many counts were recorded for this clone. The V gene is TRBV21-1, the J gene TRBJ1-1; the table's D call, TRBD1, was not checked against the DNA. TRBV21-1 is deemed a pseudogene. The CDR3 loop spans 15 amino acids. CDR3 bases: TGTGCCAGCAGCGCCCTCGGGGACAGGGTGACTGAAGCTTTCTTT. This encodes CASSALGDRVTEAFF.

This chain uses TRBV6-1 with TRBJ2-1; D ambiguous. The V gene lost 7 bases and the J gene lost 9 bases, with 10 bases spanning the gap. The length of the CDR3 is 11 residues. Germline values: CDR1 MNHNS, CDR2 SASEGT. CDR3 in amino acids: CASNTASEQFF. CDR3 nucleotides: TGTGCCAGCAACACAGCGAGTGAGCAGTTCTTC.

The chain recombines TRBV19 with TRBJ2-7; the D gene is possibly TRBD1 (5 bases). This CDR3 spans 12 amino acids. CDR1 is LNHDA, CDR2 SQIVND, per germline (reference sequence). V lost 6 bases to trimming and J lost 1 base, with 7 bases between them. Here the CDR3 DNA reads TGTGCCAGTAGAGGGGCATCCTACGAGCAGTACTTC. It codes for CASRGASYEQYF.

The CDR3: CSARGTGEGYTF. CDR3 sequence (DNA): TGCAGCGCGAGGGGGACAGGGGAAGGCTACACCTTC. The chain uses TRBV29-1 and TRBJ1-2; 10 bases are shared with TRBD1. V dropped 7 bases and J dropped 8; count of bases not matched to a gene: 7. Per germline, CDR1 SQVTM and CDR2 ANQGSEA. The CDR3 covers 12 residues.

The rearrangement uses TRBV2 and TRBJ1-5; 7 bases align to TRBD1. J was trimmed by 4 bases and V by 2 bases; bases with no gene match: 2. The CDR3 runs to 14 residues. CDR1 is SNHLY and CDR2 is FYNNEI in the germline V gene. The CDR3 nucleotides are TGTGCCAGCAGTGAACAGGGGGTAAATCAGCCCCAGCATTTT. Its translation is CASSEQGVNQPQHF.

The genes are TRBV29-1 and TRBJ2-1; D might be TRBD2 (6 bases). The CDR3 spans 13 residues. The V gene lost 6 bases and the J gene lost 5 bases, with 14 bases spanning the gap. The germline V gene encodes CDR1 SQVTM and CDR2 ANQGSEA. Here the CDR3 reads CSVGGRTDNEQFF. In DNA, the CDR3 is TGCAGCGTGGGAGGTAGGACGGACAATGAGCAGTTCTTC.

The chain combines TRBV29-1 with TRBJ2-1; 7 bases match TRBD2. The germline CDR1 and CDR2 sequences are SQVTM and ANQGSEA. The CDR3 runs 12 residues. The V gene end was trimmed by 8 bases and the J gene end by 8 bases; junction bases not matched to a gene: 9. CDR3 residues: CSTRLARDEQFF. The CDR3 DNA follows: TGCAGCACGCGACTAGCTAGAGATGAGCAGTTCTTC.

The chain combines TRBV30 with TRBJ1-2; a possible D gene is TRBD1 (6 bases). V was clipped by 2 bases and J by 4 bases, with 8 bases between them. CDR1 is GTSNPN, CDR2 SVGIG, per germline (reference sequence). This CDR3 is built from 12 residues. The CDR3: CAWSTGAYGYTF. The CDR3 DNA sequence: TGTGCCTGGAGTACGGGGGCCTATGGCTACACCTTC.

The chain employs TRBV29-1 and TRBJ1-1; 7 bases map to TRBD1. Trimming removed 6 bases from V and 6 bases from J; junction bases left unmatched: 4. The CDR3 contains 11 residues. Germline-derived CDR1 and CDR2 are SQVTM and ANQGSEA. CDR3: CSVRQGPEAFF. DNA of the CDR3: TGCAGCGTCAGACAGGGACCTGAAGCTTTCTTT. Filled out from reference TRBV29-1 and TRBJ1-1, the complete variable domain reads SAVISQKPSRDICQRGTSLTIQCQVDSQVTMMFWYRQQPGQSLTLIATANQGSEATYESGFVIDKFPISRPNLTFSTLTVSNMSPEDSSIYLCSVRQGPEAFFGQGTRLTVV.

This clone was recorded only once. The J gene is TRBJ1-4, the V gene TRBV2; D is ambiguous. Between the trimmed V and J ends, which lost 8 bases and 8 bases, there was a span of 9 bases. The CDR3 length is 11 residues. CDR1 is SNHLY and CDR2 is FYNNEI in the germline V gene. CDR3 nucleotides: TGTGCCAGCCAAGACGTCGAAAAACTGTTTTTT. It encodes CASQDVEKLFF.

This rearrangement joins TRBV7-2 to TRBJ2-7; maybe TRBD1 (7 bases). The V end lost 6 bases, the J end lost 2 bases, and 14 bases lay between the germline ends. The CDR3 spans 14 residues. In germline, CDR1 is SGHTA, CDR2 FQGNSA. CDR3 loop: CASRRQGGTYEQYF. In DNA form, the CDR3 reads TGTGCCAGCAGGCGACAGGGAGGTACCTACGAGCAGTACTTC.

The V and J genes are TRBV5-6 and TRBJ1-5, with 8 bases fitting TRBD1. Germline assignment: CDR1 SGHDT and CDR2 YYEEEE. This CDR3 region has 15 residues. Unmatched junction bases numbered 6, after V lost 4 bases and J lost 3 bases. The CDR3 here is CASSQGQAINQPQHF. In DNA, the CDR3 is TGTGCCAGCAGCCAGGGACAGGCCATCAATCAGCCCCAGCATTTT.

This clone appeared a few times. The chain combines TRBV5-6 with TRBJ2-5; no clear D. Germline V gene data show CDR1 as SGHDT and CDR2 as YYEEEE. V dropped 0 bases and J dropped 4 bases, with 1 base sitting between them. The CDR3 runs 11 residues. The CDR3 region is CASSLAETQYF. Written as DNA, the CDR3 is TGTGCCAGCAGCTTGGCAGAGACCCAGTACTTC.

In this sample, this clone turned up a few times. The sample carries other DNA sequences with the same CDR3. This rearrangement joins TRBV5-1 to TRBJ2-3, with 7 bases that match TRBD1. The CDR3 consists of 15 residues. Germline CDR1 and CDR2: SGHRS and YFSETQ. The V gene end was trimmed by 1 base and the J gene end by 1 base; junction bases not matched to a gene: 3. As DNA, the CDR3 is TGCGCCAGCAGCTTGAGGGGGCTCGGCACAGATACGCAGTATTTT. Translation gives CASSLRGLGTDTQYF.